The source of this TCR beta chain is a study of blood T cell repertoires in COVID-19. At the level of the study: The cDNA or gDNA used as material had been derived from T cells, B-cell-depleted T cells, or PBMCs.

The CDR3 consists of 14 residues. After removal of 1 base from V and 8 bases from J, the junction contained 3 bases not matched to a gene. Germline loops: CDR1 SGHTA, CDR2 FQGNSA. Comment on this clone: At the DNA level, this CDR3 is encoded by other sequences in the same sample as well.

Repertoires were generated with immunoSEQ multiplex PCR, while TCRdb's copy carries only in-frame clones and drops some. This sample has about 88,000 clones, with 90% found just once. This receptor was identified in a man aged 55 to 70 with acute or convalescent COVID-19. Sequences were obtained from peripheral blood. The chain employs TRBV7-2 and TRBJ2-1; 9 bases align to TRBD2. CDR3: CASSLGRGGHEQFF. The CDR3 bases are TGTGCCAGCAGCTTAGGGCGGGGGGGGCATGAGCAGTTCTTC.